The T cell receptor beta chain described here comes from a study of blood T cell repertoires in COVID-19. Whole-study context: PBMCs, B-cell-depleted T cells, or T cells were the source of the cDNA or gDNA that made up the material.

V gave up 3 bases and J gave up 2 bases; unmatched junction bases: 2. This CDR3 contains 14 residues. Germline V gene sequence: CDR1 SGHRS, CDR2 YFSETQ. Data came from immunoSEQ multiplex PCR; TCRdb stores just in-frame clones and leaves some out. The sample includes some 53,000 clones, 89% of them seen just once. The clonotype was recovered from a man aged 60-69 years with active COVID-19. The sequencing input was peripheral blood. This chain links TRBV5-1 with TRBJ2-7, with 10 positions matching TRBD1. In nucleotides, the CDR3 is TGCGCCAGCAGCTGGGACAGGGGTCCCTACGAGCAGTACTTC. Amino acids: CASSWDRGPYEQYF.